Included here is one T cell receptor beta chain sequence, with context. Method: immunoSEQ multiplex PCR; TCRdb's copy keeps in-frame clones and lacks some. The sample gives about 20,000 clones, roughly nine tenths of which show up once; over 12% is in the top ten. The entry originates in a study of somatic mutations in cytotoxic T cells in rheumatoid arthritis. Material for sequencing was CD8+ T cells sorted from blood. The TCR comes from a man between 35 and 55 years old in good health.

CDR3 DNA: TGTGCCAGCAGCGAGCAGGGCTTTTACACTGAAGCTTTCTTT. Its translation is CASSEQGFYTEAFF. The J gene is TRBJ1-1, the V gene TRBV9; tentative D call: TRBD1 (5 bases). Trimming pared 3 bases from V and 3 bases from J, leaving 12 bases between. The germline CDR1 and CDR2 sequences are SGDLS and YYNGEE. This CDR3 comprises 14 residues.